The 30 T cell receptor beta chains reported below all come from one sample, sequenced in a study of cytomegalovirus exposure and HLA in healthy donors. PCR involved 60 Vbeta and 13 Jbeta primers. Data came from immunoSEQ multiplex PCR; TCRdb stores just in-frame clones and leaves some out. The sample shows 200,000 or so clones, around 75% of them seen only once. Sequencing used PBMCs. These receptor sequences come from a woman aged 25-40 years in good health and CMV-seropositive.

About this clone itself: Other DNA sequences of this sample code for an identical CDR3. The DNA of the CDR3 is TGTGCCTCGTCCATCGGGATGCTGGGATACGAGCAGTACTTC. It specifies CASSIGMLGYEQYF. The chain joins TRBV6-1 to TRBJ2-7; D is possibly TRBD2 (5 bases). From germline, CDR1 is MNHNS and CDR2 SASEGT. The CDR3 consists of 14 residues. V was pared by 11 bases and J by 4 bases, with 21 bases between.

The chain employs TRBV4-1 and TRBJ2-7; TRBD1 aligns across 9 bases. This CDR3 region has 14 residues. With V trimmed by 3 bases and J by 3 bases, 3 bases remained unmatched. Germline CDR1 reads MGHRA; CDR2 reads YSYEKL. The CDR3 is CASSQDRGNYEQYF. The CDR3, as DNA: TGCGCCAGCAGCCAGGACAGGGGTAACTACGAGCAGTACTTC.

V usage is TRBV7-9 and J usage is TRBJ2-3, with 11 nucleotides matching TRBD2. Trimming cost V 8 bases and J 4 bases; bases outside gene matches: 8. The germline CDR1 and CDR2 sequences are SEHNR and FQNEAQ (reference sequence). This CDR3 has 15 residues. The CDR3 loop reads CASVPLAGAADTQYF. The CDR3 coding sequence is TGTGCCAGCGTGCCACTAGCGGGAGCCGCAGATACGCAGTATTTT. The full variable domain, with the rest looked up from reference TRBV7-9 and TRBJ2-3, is DTGVSQNPRHKITKRGQNVTFRCDPISEHNRLYWYRQTLGQGPEFLTYFQNEAQLEKSRLLSDRFSAERPKGSFSTLEIQRTEQGDSAMYLCASVPLAGAADTQYFGPGTRLTVL.

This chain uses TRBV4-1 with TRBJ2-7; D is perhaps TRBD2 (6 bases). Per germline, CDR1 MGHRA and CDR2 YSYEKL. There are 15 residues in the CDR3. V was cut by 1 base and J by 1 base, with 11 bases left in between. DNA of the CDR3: TGCGCCAGCAGCCAAGGGGGGACTGCGTCCTACGAGCAGTACTTC. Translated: CASSQGGTASYEQYF.

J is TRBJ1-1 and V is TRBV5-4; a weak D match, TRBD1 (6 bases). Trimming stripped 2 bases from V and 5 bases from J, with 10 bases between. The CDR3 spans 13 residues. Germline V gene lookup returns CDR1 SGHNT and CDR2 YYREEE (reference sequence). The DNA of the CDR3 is TGTGCCAGCAGCTTAAACAGGGAAACTGAAGCTTTCTTT. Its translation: CASSLNRETEAFF.

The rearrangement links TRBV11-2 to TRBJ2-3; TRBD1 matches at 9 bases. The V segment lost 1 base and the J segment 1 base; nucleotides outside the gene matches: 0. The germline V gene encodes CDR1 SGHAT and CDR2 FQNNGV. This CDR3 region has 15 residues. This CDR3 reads CASSLGDRGTDTQYF. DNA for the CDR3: TGTGCCAGCAGCTTAGGGGACAGGGGCACAGATACGCAGTATTTT.

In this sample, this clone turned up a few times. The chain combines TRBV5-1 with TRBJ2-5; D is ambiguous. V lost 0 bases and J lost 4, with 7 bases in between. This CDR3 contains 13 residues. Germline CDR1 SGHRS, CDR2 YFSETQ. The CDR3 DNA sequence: TGCGCCAGCAGCTTGGGAGCTAGAGAGACCCAGTACTTC. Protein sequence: CASSLGARETQYF.

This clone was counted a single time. CDR3 sequence: CAIRTDRNYGYTF. In nucleotides, the CDR3 is TGTGCCATCAGGACTGACAGGAACTATGGCTACACCTTC. The V and J genes are TRBV10-3 and TRBJ1-2, with D tentatively TRBD1 (6 bases). The germline V and J ends were trimmed by 6 bases and 2 bases, with 10 bases remaining between them. The CDR3 contains 13 residues. In germline, CDR1 is ENHRY, CDR2 SYGVKD.

CDR3 loop: CASSRDSEGAEAFF. CDR3 DNA sequence: TGTGCCAGTAGTCGGGACAGCGAGGGGGCTGAAGCTTTCTTT. The chain employs TRBV19 and TRBJ1-1; 7 bases match TRBD1. Germline trimming cut 5 bases from V and 6 bases from J; bases unmatched to any gene: 9. This CDR3 region has 14 residues. Looked up from germline, CDR1 is LNHDA and CDR2 is SQIVND (reference sequence).

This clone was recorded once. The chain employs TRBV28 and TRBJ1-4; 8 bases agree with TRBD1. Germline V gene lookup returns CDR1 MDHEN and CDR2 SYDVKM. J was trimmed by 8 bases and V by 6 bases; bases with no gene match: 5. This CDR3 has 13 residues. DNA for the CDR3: TGTGCCAGCAGGCGGACAGGGAGGGAAAAACTGTTTTTT. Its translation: CASRRTGREKLFF.

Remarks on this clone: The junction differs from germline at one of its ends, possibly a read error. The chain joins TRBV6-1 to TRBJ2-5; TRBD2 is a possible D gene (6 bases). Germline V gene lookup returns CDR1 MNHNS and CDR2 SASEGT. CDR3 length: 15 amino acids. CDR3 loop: CAISESIGSDETQYF. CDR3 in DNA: TGTGCCATCAGTGAGTCGATCGGGAGTGATGAGACCCAGTACTTC.

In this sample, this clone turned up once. In DNA, the CDR3 is TGCGCCAGCAGCTTAGGGGACAGGGAGGTTGGAAACACCATATATTTT. The encoded protein is CASSLGDREVGNTIYF. The chain has TRBV5-1 and TRBJ1-3; 9 nucleotides align to TRBD1. Germline CDR1 reads SGHRS; CDR2 reads YFSETQ. This CDR3 region has 16 residues. Trimming took 2 bases from V and 3 from J; bases not matched to a gene: 6. The full variable domain, its missing parts supplied by reference TRBV5-1 and TRBJ1-3, is KAGVTQTPRYLIKTRGQQVTLSCSPISGHRSVSWYQQTPGQGLQFLFEYFSETQRNKGNFPGRFSGRQFSNSRSEMNVSTLELGDSALYLCASSLGDREVGNTIYFGEGSWLTVV.

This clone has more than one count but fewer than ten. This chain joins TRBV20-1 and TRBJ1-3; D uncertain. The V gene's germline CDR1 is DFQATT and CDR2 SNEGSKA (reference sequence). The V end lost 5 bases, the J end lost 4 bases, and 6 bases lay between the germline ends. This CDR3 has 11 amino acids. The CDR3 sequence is CSASTGNTIYF. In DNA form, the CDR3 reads TGCAGTGCTTCTACCGGAAACACCATATATTTT.

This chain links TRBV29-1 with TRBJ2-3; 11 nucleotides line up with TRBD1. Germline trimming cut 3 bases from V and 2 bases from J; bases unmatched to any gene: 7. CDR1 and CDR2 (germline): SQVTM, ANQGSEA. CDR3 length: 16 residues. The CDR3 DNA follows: TGCAGCGTTGATGGGGAGGGACAGGGGGACACAGATACGCAGTATTTT. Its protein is CSVDGEGQGDTDTQYF.

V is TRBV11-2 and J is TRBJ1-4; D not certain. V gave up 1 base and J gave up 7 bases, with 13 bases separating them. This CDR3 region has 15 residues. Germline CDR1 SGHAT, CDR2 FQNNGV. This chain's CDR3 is CASSLGLRETEKLFF. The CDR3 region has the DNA TGTGCCAGCAGCTTAGGGTTGAGGGAGACTGAAAAACTGTTTTTT.

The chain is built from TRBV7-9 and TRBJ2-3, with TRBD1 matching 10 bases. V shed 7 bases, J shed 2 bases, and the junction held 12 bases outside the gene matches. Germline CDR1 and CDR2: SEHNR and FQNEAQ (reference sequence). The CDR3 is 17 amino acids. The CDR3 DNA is TGTGCCAGCAACACCTGGGCCGGGACAGGGGACACAGATACGCAGTATTTT. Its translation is CASNTWAGTGDTDTQYF.

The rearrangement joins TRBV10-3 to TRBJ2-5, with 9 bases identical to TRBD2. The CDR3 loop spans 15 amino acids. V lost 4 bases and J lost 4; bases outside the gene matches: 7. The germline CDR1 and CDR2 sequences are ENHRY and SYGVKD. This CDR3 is CAISGIAGVGETQYF. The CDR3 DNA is TGTGCCATCAGTGGAATAGCGGGAGTAGGAGAGACCCAGTACTTC.

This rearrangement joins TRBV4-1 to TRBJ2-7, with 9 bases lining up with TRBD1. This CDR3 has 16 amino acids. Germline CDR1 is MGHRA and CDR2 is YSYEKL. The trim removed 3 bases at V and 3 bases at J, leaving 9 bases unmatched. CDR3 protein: CASSHATGTGNYEQYF. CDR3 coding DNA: TGCGCCAGCAGCCATGCCACCGGGACAGGGAACTACGAGCAGTACTTC.

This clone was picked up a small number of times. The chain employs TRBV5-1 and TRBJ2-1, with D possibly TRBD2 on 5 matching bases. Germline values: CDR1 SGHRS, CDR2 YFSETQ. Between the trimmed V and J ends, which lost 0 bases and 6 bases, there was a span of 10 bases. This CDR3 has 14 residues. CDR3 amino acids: CASSLEQTINEQFF. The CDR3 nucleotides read TGCGCCAGCAGCTTGGAACAGACTATCAATGAGCAGTTCTTC.

In DNA form, the CDR3 reads TGTGCCAGCAGCTTGTGGGGGACAGGAAATTATCAGCCCCAGCATTTT. It translates to CASSLWGTGNYQPQHF. This chain uses TRBV5-8 with TRBJ1-5, with 8 nucleotides matching TRBD1. Trimming at V came to 1 base and at J to 5 bases, leaving 8 bases not matched to a gene. The CDR3 runs 16 residues. CDR1 is SGHTS and CDR2 is YDEGEE in the germline V gene.

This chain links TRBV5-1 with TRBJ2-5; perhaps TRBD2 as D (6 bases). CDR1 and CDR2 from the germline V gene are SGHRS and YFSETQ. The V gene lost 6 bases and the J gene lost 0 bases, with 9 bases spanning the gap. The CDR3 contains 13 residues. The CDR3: CASKLANQETQYF. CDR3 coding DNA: TGCGCCAGCAAACTAGCAAACCAAGAGACCCAGTACTTC.

This CDR3 reads CASSQEAARANYGYTF. The CDR3 nucleotides read TGTGCCAGCAGCCAAGAAGCCGCGAGAGCTAACTATGGCTACACCTTC. The chain combines TRBV4-2 with TRBJ1-2; D gene uncertain. V lost 0 bases to trimming and J lost 0 bases, with 11 bases between them. The CDR3 runs to 16 residues. From germline, CDR1 is LGHNA and CDR2 YNFKEQ.

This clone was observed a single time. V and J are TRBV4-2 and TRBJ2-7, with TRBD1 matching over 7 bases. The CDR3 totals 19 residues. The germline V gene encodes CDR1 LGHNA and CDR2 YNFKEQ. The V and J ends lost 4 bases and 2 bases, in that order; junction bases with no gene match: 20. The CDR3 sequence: CASSPVRDSSSHIPYEQYF. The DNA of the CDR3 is TGTGCCAGCAGCCCTGTCCGGGACAGCTCTTCTCACATCCCCTACGAGCAGTACTTC.

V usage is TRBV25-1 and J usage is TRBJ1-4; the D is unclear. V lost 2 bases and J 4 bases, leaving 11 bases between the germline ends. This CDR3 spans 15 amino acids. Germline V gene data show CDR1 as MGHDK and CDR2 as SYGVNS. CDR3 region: CASSEIKGSNEKLFF. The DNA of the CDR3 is TGTGCCAGCAGTGAAATTAAAGGGAGTAATGAAAAACTGTTTTTT.

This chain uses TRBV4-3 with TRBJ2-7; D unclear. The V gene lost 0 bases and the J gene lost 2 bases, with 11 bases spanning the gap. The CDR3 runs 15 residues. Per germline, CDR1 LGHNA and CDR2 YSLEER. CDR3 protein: CASSQELHRTYEQYF. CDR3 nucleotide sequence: TGCGCCAGCAGCCAAGAGCTCCACAGAACCTACGAGCAGTACTTC.

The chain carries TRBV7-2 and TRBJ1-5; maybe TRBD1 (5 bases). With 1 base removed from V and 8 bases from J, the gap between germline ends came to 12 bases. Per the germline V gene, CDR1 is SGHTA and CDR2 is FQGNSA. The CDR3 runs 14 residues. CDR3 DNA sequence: TGTGCCAGCAGCTTAGTAAGGGGTCTTGAGCCCCAGCATTTT. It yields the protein CASSLVRGLEPQHF.

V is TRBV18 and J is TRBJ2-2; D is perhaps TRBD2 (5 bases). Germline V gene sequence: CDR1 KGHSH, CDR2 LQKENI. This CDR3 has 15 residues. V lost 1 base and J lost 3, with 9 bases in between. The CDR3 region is CASSPQGAYTGELFF. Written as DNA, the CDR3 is TGTGCCAGCTCACCACAGGGAGCTTACACCGGGGAGCTGTTTTTT.

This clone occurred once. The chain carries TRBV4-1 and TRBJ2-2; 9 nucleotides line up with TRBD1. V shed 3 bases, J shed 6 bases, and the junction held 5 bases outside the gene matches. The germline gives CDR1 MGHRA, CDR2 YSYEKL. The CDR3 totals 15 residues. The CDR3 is CASSQGQGLPGELFF. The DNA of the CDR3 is TGCGCCAGCAGCCAGGGACAGGGACTCCCCGGGGAGCTGTTTTTT.

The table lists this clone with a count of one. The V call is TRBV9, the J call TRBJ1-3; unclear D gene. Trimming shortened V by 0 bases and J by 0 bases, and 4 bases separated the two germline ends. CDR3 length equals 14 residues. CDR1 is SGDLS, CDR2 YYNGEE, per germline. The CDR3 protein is CASSVAVSGNTIYF. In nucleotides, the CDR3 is TGTGCCAGCAGCGTAGCTGTCTCTGGAAACACCATATATTTT.

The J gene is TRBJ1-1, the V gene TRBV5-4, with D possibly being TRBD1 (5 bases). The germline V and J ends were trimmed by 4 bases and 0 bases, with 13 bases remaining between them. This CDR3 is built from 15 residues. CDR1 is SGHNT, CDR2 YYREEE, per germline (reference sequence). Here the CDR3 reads CASSTRQSMNTEAFF. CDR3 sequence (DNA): TGTGCCAGCAGCACACGACAGTCCATGAACACTGAAGCTTTCTTT.